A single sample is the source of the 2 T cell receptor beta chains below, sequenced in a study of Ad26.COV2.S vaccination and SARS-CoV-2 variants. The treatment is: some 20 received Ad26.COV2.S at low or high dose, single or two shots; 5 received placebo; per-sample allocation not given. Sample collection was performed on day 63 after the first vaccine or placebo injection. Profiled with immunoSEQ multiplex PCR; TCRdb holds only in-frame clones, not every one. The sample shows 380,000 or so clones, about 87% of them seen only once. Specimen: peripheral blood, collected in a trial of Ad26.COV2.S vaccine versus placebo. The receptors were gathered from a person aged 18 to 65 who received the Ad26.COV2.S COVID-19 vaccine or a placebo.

The CDR3 sequence: CASSLNGYTEAFF. CDR3 nucleotides: TGTGCCAGCAGCTTAAATGGGTACACTGAAGCTTTCTTT. V is TRBV7-3 and J is TRBJ1-1; D is uncertain. The CDR3 is made up of 13 amino acids. Trimming stripped 1 base from V and 3 bases from J, with 6 bases between. Germline CDR1 SGHTA, CDR2 FQGTGA.

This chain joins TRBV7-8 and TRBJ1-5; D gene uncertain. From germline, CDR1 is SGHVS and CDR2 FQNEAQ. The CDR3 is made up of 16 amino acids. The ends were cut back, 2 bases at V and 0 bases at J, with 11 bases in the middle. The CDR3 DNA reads TGTGCCAGCAGCTTAAGATCGGGAGTTAGCAATCAGCCCCAGCATTTT. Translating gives CASSLRSGVSNQPQHF.